These T cell receptor beta chains were read from a single sample in a study of blood T cell repertoires in COVID-19. Method: immunoSEQ multiplex PCR; TCRdb's copy keeps in-frame clones and lacks some. Of 29,000 or so clones listed, roughly 65% are singletons. Sequenced sample: peripheral blood. The source of these receptors is a human donor in a cohort sampled during active COVID-19. Both conserved end residues are part of each CDR3. Expanded clones are given a class, and other clones once, few, many or no size at all.

CASSQEELVDEKLFF	TRBV4-3	TRBJ1-4	-
CASSELGLAGIPNSYEQYF	TRBV2	TRBJ2-7	-
CASSLGIGQGIGELFF	TRBV11-3	TRBJ2-2	-
CASSSRTSGSNDEQYF	TRBV7-8	TRBJ2-7	-
CASGLASPAGDEQFF	TRBV5-1	TRBJ2-1	-
CASSFGGPNTEAFF	TRBV27	TRBJ1-1	-
CSVRTGIGTEAFF	TRBV29-1	TRBJ1-1	-
CATSESGPGVQETQYF	TRBV24-1	TRBJ2-5	-
CASSVGGPNEKLFF	TRBV9	TRBJ1-4	-
CASSLRQGNGGYTF	TRBV7-8	TRBJ1-2	-
CASSGSGAPYEQYF	TRBV9	TRBJ2-7	-
CASSAQEVPGNTIYF	TRBV2	TRBJ1-3	few
CASRLVVENTEAFF	TRBV27	TRBJ1-1	-
CASSLAVSSYEQYF	TRBV7-9	TRBJ2-7	few
CASSSSPGTATSGNTIYF	TRBV5-5	TRBJ1-3	-
CASSFDRAGNSPLHF	TRBV28	TRBJ1-6	-
CASSQEGGGNHDEQFF	TRBV4-3	TRBJ2-1	-
CATSVGFSYQPQHF	TRBV15	TRBJ1-5	few
CASYDRGTEAFF	TRBV28	TRBJ1-1	-
CASSPTNGPPGGYTF	TRBV7-3	TRBJ1-2	-
CASSFSGTINTGELFF	TRBV7-9	TRBJ2-2	-
CASSLMDRANSGANVLTF	TRBV19	TRBJ2-6	-
CASSSRSQLAGGLFAETQYF	TRBV19	TRBJ2-5	-
CASSLRSGSYNEQFF	TRBV7-7	TRBJ2-1	-
CASSQDRSNYGYTF	TRBV4-3	TRBJ1-2	-
CASSLRAGERETQYF	TRBV7-3	TRBJ2-5	-
CASSLETGASSGNTIYF	TRBV13	TRBJ1-3	-